The 31 T cell receptor beta chains reported below all come from one sample, sequenced in a study of blood T cells in healthy people across ages. The authors ran a second PCR of 7 to 11 cycles using a sample-barcoded 5' primer and a J-beta primer mix. One entry per CDR3 protein, called by TCRdb with MiXCR from the 5' RACE reads. Among roughly 500,000 distinct CDR3 sequences, about 25% were seen once, and the ten largest hold 18%. Sequencing input: blood. The receptors stem from a woman in her seventies in good health.

This clonotype appeared a few times. The chain employs TRBV24-1 and TRBJ2-5; D not resolved. Matching the DNA end better, TRBJ2-1 makes the J call doubtful. Germline V lookup: CDR1 KGHDR, CDR2 SFDVKD. The CDR3 length is 15 residues. The CDR3 DNA sequence: TGTGCCACCAGTGATTTCGGCTCCTCTTACAATGAGCAGTTCTTC. Protein: CATSDFGSSYNEQFF.

The chain combines TRBV18 with TRBJ2-1; TRBD2 agrees at 13 bases. CDR3 length equals 15 residues. From germline, CDR1 is KGHSH and CDR2 LQKENI. V trimming: 3 bases; J trimming: 6 bases; junction bases outside the gene matches: 2. The CDR3 reads CASSPGLAGINEQFF. The DNA of the CDR3 is TGTGCCAGCTCACCGGGACTAGCGGGGATCAATGAGCAGTTCTTC.

The table lists this clonotype with a few counts. Here the CDR3 reads CASSTGGPGGTEAFF. CDR3 in DNA: TGTGCCAGCAGTACGGGGGGCCCTGGGGGCACTGAAGCTTTCTTT. This chain uses TRBV14 with TRBJ1-1; D may be TRBD1 (6 bases). Germline V CDR1 and CDR2: SGHDN, FVKESK. V lost 6 bases and J 4 bases, leaving 18 bases between the germline ends. This CDR3 comprises 15 residues.

The DNA of the CDR3 is TGTGCCATCAGTGACACCGGCACAGATACGCAGTATTTT. This gives the protein CAISDTGTDTQYF. The chain links TRBV10-3 to TRBJ2-3; D is undetermined. V was clipped by 3 bases and J by 1 base, with 5 bases between them. The germline gives CDR1 ENHRY, CDR2 SYGVKD. This CDR3 is built from 13 residues.

This clonotype was seen more than once but under ten times. This chain uses TRBV3-1 with TRBJ2-5; either TRBD1 or TRBD2 may supply D (6 bases each). The germline gives CDR1 LGHDT, CDR2 YNNKEL (reference sequence). The CDR3 has 18 residues. V was trimmed by 0 bases and J by 2 bases, leaving 19 bases between them. The CDR3 sequence: CASSQDLGPGAQQETQYF. As DNA, the CDR3 is TGTGCCAGCAGCCAAGATCTTGGTCCGGGGGCGCAGCAAGAGACCCAGTACTTC.

V and J are TRBV14 and TRBJ2-2; the match to TRBD1 covers 9 bases. Germline-derived CDR1 and CDR2 are SGHDN and FVKESK. The CDR3 spans 17 residues. The trim removed 5 bases at V and 3 bases at J, leaving 10 bases unmatched. The CDR3 DNA follows: TGTGCCAGCAGCACTATCGCGGGGACAGGGCACACCGGGGAGCTGTTTTTT. Translating it yields CASSTIAGTGHTGELFF.

The chain employs TRBV27 and TRBJ2-5; D perhaps matches TRBD1 (5 bases). Between the trimmed V and J ends, which lost 2 bases and 1 base, there was a span of 14 bases. In germline, CDR1 is MNHEY, CDR2 SMNVEV (reference sequence). The CDR3 runs 16 residues. The CDR3 DNA reads TGTGCCAGCAGTTTAGGACGGACACTGATCCAAGAGACCCAGTACTTC. This translates into CASSLGRTLIQETQYF.

Regarding this clonotype: The junction departs from the called germline gene at one end, perhaps through a read error. This rearrangement joins TRBV12-3 or TRBV12-4 to TRBJ2-7; a possible D gene is TRBD2 (5 bases). The CDR3 is 14 amino acids. The CDR3 DNA reads TGTGCCAGCAGGTTAGAGGGTAGCTCCTACGAGCAGTACTTC. Amino acids: CASRLEGSSYEQYF.

The chain employs TRBV6-1 and TRBJ1-5, with a tentative D call TRBD1 (5 bases). Germline V lookup: CDR1 MNHNS, CDR2 SASEGT. Trimming removed 4 bases at V and 4 bases at J, with 11 bases between. This CDR3 spans 14 amino acids. The CDR3 sequence is CASSVIGGNQPQHF. The DNA of the CDR3 is TGTGCCAGCAGTGTAATTGGGGGGAATCAGCCCCAGCATTTT.

In this sample, this clonotype turned up a few times. V is TRBV7-9 and J is TRBJ1-5, with D unclear. Germline loops: CDR1 SEHNR, CDR2 FQNEAQ (reference sequence). V was pared by 5 bases and J by 4 bases, with 9 bases between. The CDR3 spans 13 residues. The CDR3 sequence is CASSSQENQPQHF. The CDR3 bases are TGTGCCAGCAGCAGTCAGGAGAATCAGCCCCAGCATTTT.

This clonotype was seen a few times. The chain uses TRBV2 and TRBJ2-5; D is unresolved. The germline V gene encodes CDR1 SNHLY and CDR2 FYNNEI. Deletions cut 5 bases from V and 4 bases from J, with 11 bases between. The CDR3 is made up of 13 amino acids. CDR3: CASSIRAGETQYF. Written as DNA, the CDR3 is TGTGCCAGCAGTATTCGGGCCGGAGAGACCCAGTACTTC.

The V call is TRBV12-3 or TRBV12-4, the J call TRBJ1-2, with D possibly TRBD1 on 5 matching bases. CDR3 length: 15 residues. Trimming took 4 bases from V and 3 from J, leaving 15 bases between them. DNA of the CDR3: TGTGCCAGCAGTTCGGTGCTGGGGGGTCACTATGGCTACACCTTC. This sequence encodes CASSSVLGGHYGYTF.

The chain combines TRBV5-1 with TRBJ2-6, with 9 bases aligning to TRBD1. The CDR3 loop spans 17 amino acids. The junction had 4 bases not matched to a gene; V was cut back by 3 bases and J by 0 bases. The germline V gene encodes CDR1 SGHRS and CDR2 YFSETQ. CDR3 region: CASSYGQGYSGANVLTF. CDR3 nucleotide sequence: TGCGCCAGCAGCTACGGACAGGGGTACTCTGGGGCCAACGTCCTGACTTTC.

This clonotype was detected only a few times. The J gene is TRBJ2-6, the V gene TRBV3-1; D gene unclear. V gave up 0 bases and J gave up 3 bases, with 9 bases separating them. Germline V gene lookup returns CDR1 LGHDT and CDR2 YNNKEL (reference sequence). There are 16 residues in the CDR3. CDR3 residues: CASSQEGYDGANVLTF. The CDR3 coding sequence is TGTGCCAGCAGCCAAGAGGGCTACGATGGGGCCAACGTCCTGACTTTC. The full variable domain, with the rest looked up from reference TRBV3-1 and TRBJ2-6, is DTAVSQTPKYLVTQMGNDKSIKCEQNLGHDTMYWYKQDSKKFLKIMFSYNNKELIINETVPNRFSPKSPDKAHLNLHINSLELGDSAVYFCASSQEGYDGANVLTFGAGSRLTVL.

The CDR3 bases are TGCGCCAGCAGCCGGGACAGCCCCAACACCGGGGAGCTGTTTTTT. Amino acid sequence: CASSRDSPNTGELFF. The chain links TRBV5-1 to TRBJ2-2; TRBD1 aligns across 7 bases. This CDR3 is built from 15 residues. V lost 4 bases to trimming and J lost 2 bases; unmatched junction nucleotides: 5. Germline CDR1 SGHRS, CDR2 YFSETQ. Based on the CDR3 plus reference TRBV5-1 and TRBJ2-2, the full variable domain is KAGVTQTPRYLIKTRGQQVTLSCSPISGHRSVSWYQQTPGQGLQFLFEYFSETQRNKGNFPGRFSGRQFSNSRSEMNVSTLELGDSALYLCASSRDSPNTGELFFGEGSRLTVL.

Remarks on this clonotype: At one of its ends the junction is not consistent with the germline gene, which may arise from a read error. The CDR3: CASSLGQISGNTIYF. The CDR3 bases are TGCGCCAGCAGCTTGGGACAGATCTCTGGAAACACCATATACTTT. V and J are TRBV5-1 and TRBJ1-3; the D gene is possibly TRBD1 (5 bases). CDR1 and CDR2 (germline): SGHRS, YFSETQ. This CDR3 has 15 amino acids. Full variable domain (rest looked up from reference TRBV5-1 and TRBJ1-3): KAGVTQTPRYLIKTRGQQVTLSCSPISGHRSVSWYQQTPGQGLQFLFEYFSETQRNKGNFPGRFSGRQFSNSRSEMNVSTLELGDSALYLCASSLGQISGNTIYFGEGSWLTVV.

This clonotype was counted between two and nine times. The V and J genes are TRBV5-5 and TRBJ2-3, with D possibly TRBD2 on 5 matching bases. The CDR3 contains 14 residues. V lost 4 bases and J 2 bases, leaving 11 bases between the germline ends. CDR1 and CDR2 from the germline V gene are SGHKS and YYEKEE (reference sequence). CDR3 DNA: TGTGCCAGCAGCCCGTCGGGAAACACAGATACGCAGTATTTT. It specifies CASSPSGNTDTQYF.

This clonotype was detected a few times. V and J are TRBV6-2 or TRBV6-3 and TRBJ2-7, with D perhaps matching TRBD2 (5 bases). The CDR3 is 13 residues long. Germline-derived CDR1 and CDR2 are MNHEY and SVGEGT. Trimming took off 10 bases at V and 0 bases at J, with 13 bases between the two ends. The CDR3 protein is CATLSGNSYEQYF. CDR3 nucleotide sequence: TGTGCCACCTTATCGGGGAACTCCTACGAGCAGTACTTC.

With respect to this clonotype: One end of the junction fails to match germline, which may point to a read error. The chain couples TRBV20-1 to TRBJ2-1; 11 nucleotides line up with TRBD2. Germline values: CDR1 DFQATT, CDR2 SNEGSKA (reference sequence). This CDR3 is 15 amino acids long. CDR3 nucleotides: TGCAGTGCTAGAGATCGACTAGCGGGATCAAATGGGCAGTTCTTC. This codes for CSARDRLAGSNGQFF.

In its sample, this clonotype was seen many times. This sequence joins TRBV29-1 and TRBJ1-1; D unclear. Germline V gene lookup returns CDR1 SQVTM and CDR2 ANQGSEA. The CDR3 has 14 residues. V was clipped by 0 bases and J by 0 bases, with 8 bases between them. The CDR3 loop is CSVEEAGMNTEAFF. The CDR3 DNA follows: TGCAGCGTTGAAGAGGCGGGCATGAACACTGAAGCTTTCTTT.

This clonotype was observed at least ten times. The chain combines TRBV29-1 with TRBJ2-4; perhaps TRBD1 as D (5 bases). Germline V gives CDR1 SQVTM, CDR2 ANQGSEA. The CDR3 has 13 amino acids. Deletions cut 3 bases from V and 8 bases from J, with 14 bases between. CDR3 DNA: TGCAGCGTTGATGGATCAGGGTTGGACATTCAGTACTTC. Amino acid sequence: CSVDGSGLDIQYF. Complete variable domain (other parts from reference TRBV29-1 and TRBJ2-4): SAVISQKPSRDICQRGTSLTIQCQVDSQVTMMFWYRQQPGQSLTLIATANQGSEATYESGFVIDKFPISRPNLTFSTLTVSNMSPEDSSIYLCSVDGSGLDIQYFGAGTRLSVL.

This clonotype has only a few counts. This chain joins TRBV4-2 and TRBJ1-1; D gene unclear. This CDR3 comprises 15 residues. Germline CDR1 is LGHNA and CDR2 is YNFKEQ. Deletions cut 4 bases from V and 1 base from J, with 13 bases between. CDR3 sequence: CASSPRELGNTEAFF. For the CDR3, the DNA is TGTGCCAGCAGCCCACGGGAATTGGGGAACACTGAAGCTTTCTTT.

This clonotype has just a few counts. Here the CDR3 reads CASSQDDGGAPGYTF. The CDR3 nucleotides are TGTGCCAGCAGCCAAGATGACGGGGGGGCGCCTGGCTACACCTTC. The chain combines TRBV3-1 with TRBJ1-2, with a weak D call TRBD1 (6 bases). CDR1 is LGHDT, CDR2 YNNKEL, per germline (reference sequence). Trimming removed 0 bases at V and 7 bases at J, with 15 bases between. The CDR3 sequence is 15 residues long.

This clonotype has a handful of counts. The V gene is TRBV10-3, the J gene TRBJ2-1; 8 nucleotides match TRBD1. The assigned J gene may be wrong: the sequence end matches TRBJ2-7 better. Germline CDR1 ENHRY, CDR2 SYGVKD. The length of the CDR3 is 16 residues. CDR3 sequence reads: CAICPGTGEGGYEQYF. CDR3 DNA sequence: TGTGCCATTTGTCCCGGGACAGGAGAGGGGGGCTACGAGCAGTACTTC.

The rearrangement links TRBV14 to TRBJ2-5; possibly TRBD1 for D (5 bases). The CDR3 sequence is 13 residues long. The V and J ends lost 4 bases and 7 bases respectively, with 13 bases between them. CDR1 is SGHDN and CDR2 is FVKESK in the germline V gene. The CDR3 spells CASSLISGSTQYF. The CDR3 nucleotides read TGTGCCAGCAGCCTAATATCAGGGTCGACCCAGTACTTC.

This clonotype was observed a handful of times. V is TRBV20-1 and J is TRBJ1-2; D is possibly TRBD1 (5 bases). Germline values: CDR1 DFQATT, CDR2 SNEGSKA (reference sequence). This CDR3 contains 13 residues. Trimming took off 6 bases at V and 4 bases at J, with 15 bases between the two ends. The CDR3 reads CSATPGLSYGYTF. Here the CDR3 DNA reads TGCAGTGCCACTCCGGGACTGAGCTATGGCTACACCTTC.

This clonotype was seen a few times. The chain couples TRBV18 to TRBJ2-5; D is perhaps TRBD1 (7 bases). The DNA end favors TRBJ2-1, so the J call may be wrong. Germline CDR1 reads KGHSH; CDR2 reads LQKENI. CDR3 length: 13 residues. The CDR3 nucleotides read TGTGCCAGCTCACCGCGGGACAGACGAGAGCAGTTCTTC. It translates to CASSPRDRREQFF.

This chain connects TRBV6-2 or TRBV6-3 to TRBJ2-5; possibly TRBD1 or TRBD2 for D (5 bases each). There are 14 residues in the CDR3. The germline V gene has CDR1 MNHEY and CDR2 SVGEGT. Trimming took 1 base from V and 5 from J, leaving 11 bases between them. Here the CDR3 reads CASSYYRGVETQYF. The CDR3 DNA follows: TGTGCCAGCAGTTACTACCGGGGCGTGGAGACCCAGTACTTC.

V is TRBV5-1 and J is TRBJ1-6; 10 bases are a match to TRBD1. The germline gives CDR1 SGHRS, CDR2 YFSETQ. The CDR3 extends over 14 amino acids. V lost 5 bases to trimming and J lost 13 bases; unmatched junction nucleotides: 9. The CDR3 protein is CASRQGQGRSPLHF. The CDR3 nucleotides are TGCGCCAGCAGACAGGGACAGGGGAGGTCGCCCCTCCACTTT.

This clonotype was detected a few times. This chain connects TRBV20-1 to TRBJ2-6; D is unclear. V was clipped by 2 bases and J by 2 bases, with 19 bases between them. The CDR3 has 18 amino acids. Germline V gives CDR1 DFQATT, CDR2 SNEGSKA (reference sequence). CDR3 loop: CSARFPTRLAAGANVLTF. The CDR3 nucleotides are TGCAGTGCTAGATTCCCGACAAGGCTGGCCGCTGGGGCCAACGTCCTGACTTTC.

CDR3 nucleotides: TGTGCCACCAGCAGAGATAGGTCCAGCACTGAAGCTTTCTTT. Its translation is CATSRDRSSTEAFF. This chain connects TRBV15 to TRBJ1-1; D not certain. Germline loops: CDR1 LNHNV, CDR2 YYDKDF (reference sequence). The V gene lost 0 bases and the J gene lost 4 bases, with 9 bases spanning the gap. The CDR3 is made up of 14 amino acids.